Listed below are T cell receptor beta chains from one sample, sequenced in a study of cytomegalovirus exposure and HLA in healthy donors. Profiling relied on immunoSEQ multiplex PCR, and the TCRdb table lists in-frame clones only, not all of them. The repertoire has some 94,000 clones, 69% of them found once; the top ten carry approximately 2.7%. Material: PBMCs. The receptors originated from a man aged 50-60 years in good health and CMV-seronegative. Each CDR3 is given with its conserved first and last residue. A D gene is named only where the DNA matches it firmly. Size is omitted from some rows. Given values are once, few, many or a class for expanded clones.

D: TRBD1
J: TRBJ1-1
V: TRBV28
size: .
CDR3: CASSLTGHLNTEAFF
DNA: TGTGCCAGCAGTTTGACAGGGCATTTGAACACTGAAGCTTTCTTT

D: .
J: TRBJ2-6
V: TRBV29-1
size: .
CDR3: CSGREPGANVLTF
DNA: TGCAGCGGACGGGAACCTGGGGCCAACGTCCTGACTTTC

D: .
J: TRBJ1-1
V: TRBV7-2
size: .
CDR3: CASSTQGNTEAFF
DNA: TGTGCCAGCAGCACCCAGGGGAACACTGAAGCTTTCTTT

D: .
J: TRBJ1-5
V: TRBV5-6
size: .
CDR3: CASSFGGYNIYSNQPQHF
DNA: TGTGCCAGCAGCTTCGGGGGATATAATATATATAGCAATCAGCCCCAGCATTTT

D: TRBD2
J: TRBJ2-3
V: TRBV7-6
size: once
CDR3: CASSLTSGSMPDTQYF
DNA: TGTGCCAGCAGCTTAACTAGCGGGAGTATGCCAGATACGCAGTATTTT

D: .
J: TRBJ1-6
V: TRBV7-3
size: .
CDR3: CASSLRRGSPLHF
DNA: TGTGCCAGCAGCTTAAGGCGAGGTTCACCCCTCCACTTT

D: .
J: TRBJ2-2
V: TRBV5-4
size: .
CDR3: CASSSYRTGELFF
DNA: TGTGCCAGCAGCTCCTACCGGACCGGGGAGCTGTTTTTT

D: TRBD2
J: TRBJ2-3
V: TRBV2
size: .
CDR3: CASSPQGSGSGDTQYF
DNA: TGTGCCAGCAGTCCCCAGGGAAGCGGGAGCGGAGATACGCAGTATTTT

D: .
J: TRBJ1-1
V: TRBV30
size: .
CDR3: CAWSVLYPGTEAFF
DNA: TGTGCCTGGAGTGTACTTTACCCAGGCACTGAAGCTTTCTTT

D: .
J: TRBJ1-2
V: TRBV7-8
size: .
CDR3: CASSFAGEGYTF
DNA: TGTGCCAGCAGCTTTGCCGGGGAGGGCTACACCTTC

D: TRBD1
J: TRBJ2-1
V: TRBV5-1
size: .
CDR3: CASSPGQGVRSYNEQFF
DNA: TGCGCCAGCAGCCCGGGACAGGGGGTTCGGTCCTACAATGAGCAGTTCTTC

D: .
J: TRBJ1-4
V: TRBV18
size: .
CDR3: CASSPLEKLFF
DNA: TGTGCCAGCTCACCTTTAGAAAAACTGTTTTTT

D: TRBD1
J: TRBJ1-4
V: TRBV27
size: few
CDR3: CASSQGAITNEKLFF
DNA: TGTGCCAGCAGTCAGGGGGCAATCACTAATGAAAAACTGTTTTTT

D: .
J: TRBJ1-1
V: TRBV6-6
size: few
CDR3: CASSYQSGDEAFF
DNA: TGTGCCAGCAGTTACCAGTCAGGGGACGAAGCTTTCTTT

D: TRBD1
J: TRBJ2-5
V: TRBV7-9
size: few
CDR3: CASRRTGPQETQYF
DNA: TGTGCCAGCAGAAGGACAGGGCCCCAAGAGACCCAGTACTTC

D: TRBD2
J: TRBJ2-2
V: TRBV19
size: .
CDR3: CASSLTSGATGELFF
DNA: TGTGCCAGTAGTTTGACTAGCGGGGCAACCGGGGAGCTGTTTTTT

D: .
J: TRBJ2-1
V: TRBV4-2
size: .
CDR3: CASRDNGNEQFF
DNA: TGTGCCAGCCGGGACAACGGGAATGAGCAGTTCTTC

D: .
J: TRBJ1-6
V: TRBV28
size: few
CDR3: CATSSSAASFYNSPLHF
DNA: TGTGCCACTTCGTCATCGGCGGCCTCTTTCTATAATTCACCCCTCCACTTT

D: .
J: TRBJ1-5
V: TRBV28
size: few
CDR3: CASSLAGSLNQPQHF
DNA: TGTGCCAGCAGTTTAGCCGGGTCTCTCAATCAGCCCCAGCATTTT

D: .
J: TRBJ2-3
V: TRBV7-3
size: few
CDR3: CASSPSGDTQYF
DNA: TGTGCCAGCAGCCCCTCTGGCGATACGCAGTATTTT

D: .
J: TRBJ1-3
V: TRBV4-1
size: .
CDR3: CASSLLYESGNTIYF
DNA: TGCGCCAGCAGCCTTCTGTACGAGTCTGGAAACACCATATATTTT

D: .
J: TRBJ2-2
V: TRBV11-3
size: few
CDR3: CASSFFGETGELFF
DNA: TGTGCCAGCAGCTTTTTCGGTGAGACCGGGGAGCTGTTTTTT

D: TRBD1
J: TRBJ1-5
V: TRBV5-5
size: .
CDR3: CASSRYYQGAIGQPQHF
DNA: TGTGCCAGCAGCCGCTACTACCAGGGGGCAATTGGTCAGCCCCAGCATTTT

D: TRBD2
J: TRBJ2-7
V: TRBV4-3
size: .
CDR3: CASSRSGGTSYEQYF
DNA: TGCGCCAGCAGCCGTAGCGGGGGAACCTCCTACGAGCAGTACTTC

D: .
J: TRBJ1-3
V: TRBV6-6
size: .
CDR3: CASSFGPSSGNTIYF
DNA: TGTGCCAGCAGTTTTGGTCCTAGCTCTGGAAACACCATATATTTT

D: TRBD1
J: TRBJ1-5
V: TRBV30
size: few
CDR3: CAWKGQGNNQPQHF
DNA: TGTGCCTGGAAAGGACAGGGAAACAATCAGCCCCAGCATTTT

D: TRBD1
J: TRBJ2-7
V: TRBV19
size: .
CDR3: CASSIRTGAYEQYF
DNA: TGTGCCAGTAGTATTCGGACAGGGGCCTACGAGCAGTACTTC

D: TRBD2
J: TRBJ2-1
V: TRBV6-1
size: .
CDR3: CASSASGSSYNEQFF
DNA: TGTGCCAGCAGTGCTAGCGGGAGCTCCTACAATGAGCAGTTCTTC

D: TRBD2
J: TRBJ2-1
V: TRBV7-7
size: .
CDR3: CASSPTSFGEQFF
DNA: TGTGCTAGCAGCCCGACTAGCTTTGGTGAGCAGTTCTTC

D: .
J: TRBJ1-5
V: TRBV4-1
size: .
CDR3: CASSQVGAGEYQPQHF
DNA: TGCGCCAGCAGCCAAGTGGGTGCAGGGGAATACCAGCCCCAGCATTTT

D: .
J: TRBJ2-5
V: TRBV11-2
size: .
CDR3: CASSESHATGTQYF
DNA: TGTGCCAGCAGCGAAAGCCACGCCACTGGGACCCAGTACTTC

D: TRBD1
J: TRBJ1-1
V: TRBV28
size: .
CDR3: CASSFTDREAFF
DNA: TGTGCCAGCAGTTTTACGGACAGGGAAGCTTTCTTT